This T cell receptor beta chain emerged from a study of a mutant IDH1 vaccine in newly diagnosed glioma (dated by TCRdb to the early 2020s). In terms of the full investigation: In the chemotherapy-containing groups, vaccination started alongside temozolomide cycles, whereas in patients who had radiotherapy alone it started 4-6 weeks after radiotherapy. Prior to enrollment, standard therapy consisting of radiotherapy alone, temozolomide alone, or radiochemotherapy with temozolomide had been administered to patients, with the combination being received by most patients. Of the approximately 35 treated patients, about 62% were male and about 40% were female, and the mean age was around 40 years. The week-35 safety follow-up took place at visit V12, and the week-47 end of study took place at visit V13. For exploratory analyses, approximately 25 treated patients had longitudinal TCRB deep sequencing done wherever samples were available. Peripheral blood samples were drawn at six visits, namely V03 (baseline), V05, V07, V10, V12 and V13. Broad study findings and their caveats: Availability determined which PBMC samples were chosen for TCRB deep sequencing. Pseudoprogression appeared unrelated to alterations in the top peripheral T cell clonotypes detected by TCRB sequencing. According to the authors, sample limitations meant that analyses of patient blood samples could not be reproduced. Immune responses induced by the vaccine were seen in approximately 92% of patients across multiple MHC alleles.

Libraries were made using the immunoSEQ multiplex PCR assay. Rearranged TCR beta chain sequences were amplified with the hsTCRB Kit following the manufacturer's protocol. TCRB libraries were sequenced on an Illumina MiSeq. Turning to the authors' computational methods: Demultiplexing, trimming and gene mapping were performed with the kit vendor's proprietary platform. TCRdb stores this immuneACCESS table with in-frame sequences only. Part of the clones is absent; in the studies checked, under half of the shortfall reflects unresolved V genes, and no reason is known for the rest. V, J and clone size derive from that table, while D and trimming were established from the DNA sequence. This sample has approximately 60,000 clones in its table, and roughly 90% of those were observed once. Around 1.5% of the sample belongs to the ten largest clones. The germline V gene gives CDR1 as MGHRA and CDR2 as YSYEKL. V loses 1 base at its end and J loses 7 bases; junction bases beyond the gene matches: 6. There are 16 amino acids in the CDR3, from cysteine to phenylalanine inclusive. The entry retains the CDR3 DNA only, 48 bases that are in frame from base 1.

In this sample, this clone turned up once. Its specific antigen is unknown. Base qualities are not at hand, and no much larger clone is one base apart. The meaning of the sample's time point label: week 35, safety follow-up. Every vaccine dose consisted of 300 ug of a 20-mer mutant IDH1 peptide in Montanide, administered subcutaneously together with topical imiquimod. Across visits V03 through V10, patients got a total of eight vaccinations, given in weeks 1, 3, 5, 7, 11, 15, 19 and 23. All donors had newly diagnosed IDH1-mutant astrocytomas of WHO grade 3 or 4 that showed loss of nuclear ATRX. The samples were drawn from NOA16, a multicentre, single-arm, open-label phase I trial in Germany that tested a mutant IDH1 peptide vaccine in humans for the first time. Genomic DNA for TCRB sequencing was extracted from EDTA blood using the DNeasy Blood and Tissue Kit.

The sequence derives from a man in his forties with glioma. Recombination connected TRBV4-1 to TRBJ2-1, and 11 junction bases match TRBD2. Material: PBMCs, obtained from a glioma patient whose treatment included an IDH1 peptide vaccine. The CDR3 loop reads CASSQVILAGVNEQFF. The DNA is TGCGCCAGCAGCCAAGTAATACTAGCGGGAGTGAATGAGCAGTTCTTC.